This passage covers 2 T cell receptor beta chains from one sample sequenced in a study of blood T cell repertoires in COVID-19. Data came from immunoSEQ multiplex PCR; TCRdb stores just in-frame clones and leaves some out. The repertoire holds more than 95,000 clones, with 70% to 85% as singletons. Sample: peripheral blood. Source of these receptors: a woman over 75 with active or convalescent COVID-19.

This clone occurred a few times. CDR3: CASGQGGHNTEAFF. The CDR3 region has the DNA TGTGCCAGTGGACAGGGTGGCCACAACACTGAAGCTTTCTTT. The rearrangement links TRBV19 to TRBJ1-1; 8 bases line up with TRBD1. CDR1 LNHDA and CDR2 SQIVND come from the germline V gene (reference sequence). The trim removed 8 bases at V and 2 bases at J, leaving 7 bases unmatched. CDR3 length equals 14 residues.

With respect to this clone: Compared with germline, one end of the junction differs, possibly owing to a read error. The genes are TRBV3-1 (or the pseudogene TRBV3-2) and TRBJ1-1; D gene uncertain. CDR3 length equals 13 residues. Germline assignment: CDR1 LGHDT and CDR2 YNNKEL (reference sequence). CDR3 residues: CASSQRGGIEVFF. CDR3 bases: TGTGCCAGCAGCCAACGAGGAGGGATTGAAGTTTTCTTT.